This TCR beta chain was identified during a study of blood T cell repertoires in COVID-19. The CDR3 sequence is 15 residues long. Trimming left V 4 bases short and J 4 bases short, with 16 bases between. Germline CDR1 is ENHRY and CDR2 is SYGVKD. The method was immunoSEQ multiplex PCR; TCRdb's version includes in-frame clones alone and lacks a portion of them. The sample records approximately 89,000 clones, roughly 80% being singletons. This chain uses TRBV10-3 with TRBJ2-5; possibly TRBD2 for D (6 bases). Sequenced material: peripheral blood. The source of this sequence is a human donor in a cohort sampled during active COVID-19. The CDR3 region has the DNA TGTGCCATCAGTGTTCGAGCGGAGGGGCGAGAGACCCAGTACTTC. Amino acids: CAISVRAEGRETQYF.